This is a list of T cell receptor beta chains from one sample in a study of cytomegalovirus exposure and HLA in healthy donors. Sequencing used immunoSEQ multiplex PCR; TCRdb keeps in-frame clones, though not all of them. The sample has about 72,000 clones; around 78% are singletons. The source material was PBMCs. The receptor set was obtained from a man aged 40-49 years in good health and CMV-seronegative. Each CDR3 is given with its conserved first and last residue. The order of the fields is CDR3 DNA, CDR3 protein, V gene, J gene, D gene, clone size. A D gene is named only where the DNA matches it firmly. For some rows the clone size is stated as once, few or many, or as a class when expanded; others skip it.

CDR3 DNA: TGTGCCAGCAGCCCTCCGGGGGGGGATGAGCAGTTCTTC
CDR3 protein: CASSPPGGDEQFF
V gene: TRBV11-3
J gene: TRBJ2-1
D gene: TRBD2
clone size: -

CDR3 DNA: TGTGCCAGCAGTGGGGAGGCTCAAGAGACCCAGTACTTC
CDR3 protein: CASSGEAQETQYF
V gene: TRBV2
J gene: TRBJ2-5
D gene: -
clone size: -

CDR3 DNA: TGTGCCAGCAGCGTAGCTCAGGGACAGCCGAACTATGGCTACCCCTTC
CDR3 protein: CASSVAQGQPNYGYPF
V gene: TRBV9
J gene: TRBJ1-2
D gene: TRBD1
clone size: once

CDR3 DNA: TGTGCCATCAGTCCCACGGCCCCTGAGGGCCCACGAGAGACCCAGTACTTC
CDR3 protein: CAISPTAPEGPRETQYF
V gene: TRBV10-3
J gene: TRBJ2-5
D gene: -
clone size: -

CDR3 DNA: TGTGCCAGCAGCACTTATCGACGACACTCTGGAAACACCATATATTTT
CDR3 protein: CASSTYRRHSGNTIYF
V gene: TRBV7-9
J gene: TRBJ1-3
D gene: -
clone size: -

CDR3 DNA: TGTGCCAGCAGTGAATGGCGGGCGGGGGCTAGCACAGATACGCAGTATTTT
CDR3 protein: CASSEWRAGASTDTQYF
V gene: TRBV6-1
J gene: TRBJ2-3
D gene: -
clone size: -

CDR3 DNA: TGTGCCAGCAAATCACAGGGGGCTAGCACCGGGGAGCTGTTTTTT
CDR3 protein: CASKSQGASTGELFF
V gene: TRBV6-5
J gene: TRBJ2-2
D gene: TRBD1
clone size: -

CDR3 DNA: TGTGCCAGCTCACCGGGACTCACAACCTACGAGCAGTACTTC
CDR3 protein: CASSPGLTTYEQYF
V gene: TRBV18
J gene: TRBJ2-7
D gene: -
clone size: -

CDR3 DNA: TGCGCCAGCAGCGGGACAGGGACTAATGAAAAACTGTTTTTT
CDR3 protein: CASSGTGTNEKLFF
V gene: TRBV4-1
J gene: TRBJ1-4
D gene: TRBD1
clone size: -

CDR3 DNA: TGTGCCAGCAGCTTTAGGGGAAGGGGTAACACCGGGGAGCTGTTTTTT
CDR3 protein: CASSFRGRGNTGELFF
V gene: TRBV5-6
J gene: TRBJ2-2
D gene: -
clone size: -

CDR3 DNA: TGTGCCAGCAGTGGCCGGGACAGGGAAGCGGATACGCAGTATTTT
CDR3 protein: CASSGRDREADTQYF
V gene: TRBV2
J gene: TRBJ2-3
D gene: TRBD1
clone size: -

CDR3 DNA: TGTGCCAGCAGCCCGACTATTTGGACTAGCGGGGGGGCCTACAATGAGCAGTTCTTC
CDR3 protein: CASSPTIWTSGGAYNEQFF
V gene: TRBV11-2
J gene: TRBJ2-1
D gene: TRBD2
clone size: -

CDR3 DNA: TGTGCCAGTAAAGGGAGACGGGAGACCCAGTACTTC
CDR3 protein: CASKGRRETQYF
V gene: TRBV19
J gene: TRBJ2-5
D gene: -
clone size: -

CDR3 DNA: TGTGCCAGCAGTATGGGACAAATCAATCAGCCCCAGCATTTT
CDR3 protein: CASSMGQINQPQHF
V gene: TRBV6-1
J gene: TRBJ1-5
D gene: -
clone size: -

CDR3 DNA: TGTGCCAGCAGCCCTCACGGGGGAAGCTCCTACGAGCAGTACTTC
CDR3 protein: CASSPHGGSSYEQYF
V gene: TRBV9
J gene: TRBJ2-7
D gene: -
clone size: -

CDR3 DNA: TGTGCCAGTAGTAGTCAGAGCACCGCTGGCGGGGATGAAAAACTGTTTTTT
CDR3 protein: CASSSQSTAGGDEKLFF
V gene: TRBV19
J gene: TRBJ1-4
D gene: -
clone size: -

CDR3 DNA: TGTGCCTGGAGCGGACAGGGGTGCGGCTACACCTTC
CDR3 protein: CAWSGQGCGYTF
V gene: TRBV30
J gene: TRBJ1-2
D gene: TRBD1
clone size: -

CDR3 DNA: TGTGCCAGCAGCGTAGTAGCGGAGAACACCGGGGAGCTGTTTTTT
CDR3 protein: CASSVVAENTGELFF
V gene: TRBV9
J gene: TRBJ2-2
D gene: -
clone size: -

CDR3 DNA: TGTGCCATCAGTGGCCGACTAGCGGGGGGGCCAGGCACCGGGGAGCTGTTTTTT
CDR3 protein: CAISGRLAGGPGTGELFF
V gene: TRBV10-3
J gene: TRBJ2-2
D gene: TRBD2
clone size: once

CDR3 DNA: TGTGCCAGCAGCGTAGAACAGGGGGCAGATACGCAGTATTTT
CDR3 protein: CASSVEQGADTQYF
V gene: TRBV9
J gene: TRBJ2-3
D gene: TRBD1
clone size: -

CDR3 DNA: TGTGCCAGCAGCGTAGCGACAGGGGGCGGTGGCTACCCCTTC
CDR3 protein: CASSVATGGGGYPF
V gene: TRBV9
J gene: TRBJ1-2
D gene: TRBD1
clone size: few

CDR3 DNA: TGTGCCAGCACCCCCAGAGGCACAAATGAAAAACTGTTTTTT
CDR3 protein: CASTPRGTNEKLFF
V gene: TRBV2
J gene: TRBJ1-4
D gene: -
clone size: -

CDR3 DNA: TGTGCCAGCAGACCGGGACAGGGGACCTACGAGCAGTACTTC
CDR3 protein: CASRPGQGTYEQYF
V gene: TRBV6-1
J gene: TRBJ2-7
D gene: TRBD1
clone size: -

CDR3 DNA: TGTGCCAGCACCTGGGGAGCGGCCATGAACACTGAAGCTTTCTTT
CDR3 protein: CASTWGAAMNTEAFF
V gene: TRBV7-2
J gene: TRBJ1-1
D gene: -
clone size: -

CDR3 DNA: TGTGCCAGCAGCTTAGGGCCCAGCAATCAGCCCCAGCATTTT
CDR3 protein: CASSLGPSNQPQHF
V gene: TRBV7-2
J gene: TRBJ1-5
D gene: -
clone size: -

CDR3 DNA: TGTGCCAGCAGCCACGGACAGGGTCCCTACAATGAGCAGTTCTTC
CDR3 protein: CASSHGQGPYNEQFF
V gene: TRBV4-2
J gene: TRBJ2-1
D gene: TRBD1
clone size: -

CDR3 DNA: TGCGCCAGCAGCTTGGCGGGACTAGCGGAACAAGAGACCCAGTACTTC
CDR3 protein: CASSLAGLAEQETQYF
V gene: TRBV5-1
J gene: TRBJ2-5
D gene: TRBD2
clone size: -

CDR3 DNA: TGTGCCAGCAGCTTGGGGCCGACAGGGATTACCGGGGAGCTGTTTTTT
CDR3 protein: CASSLGPTGITGELFF
V gene: TRBV7-9
J gene: TRBJ2-2
D gene: TRBD1
clone size: -

CDR3 DNA: TGTGCCAGCAGTGACTGGACTAGTCCCCAGGCAGCCGGGGAGCTGTTTTTT
CDR3 protein: CASSDWTSPQAAGELFF
V gene: TRBV6-4
J gene: TRBJ2-2
D gene: TRBD2
clone size: -

CDR3 DNA: TGTGCTAGCAGCTTAGGGGGACAGGGGCCGAACACCGGGGAGCTGTTTTTT
CDR3 protein: CASSLGGQGPNTGELFF
V gene: TRBV7-7
J gene: TRBJ2-2
D gene: TRBD1
clone size: -

CDR3 DNA: TGCAGCGTTGAAGGGCAGGTCGACGAGCAGTACTTC
CDR3 protein: CSVEGQVDEQYF
V gene: TRBV29-1
J gene: TRBJ2-7
D gene: -
clone size: -

CDR3 DNA: TGCGCCAGCAGCCCCCGACAGGTCTACACAGATACGCAGTATTTT
CDR3 protein: CASSPRQVYTDTQYF
V gene: TRBV5-1
J gene: TRBJ2-3
D gene: -
clone size: -

CDR3 DNA: TGTGCCAGCAGTTATGGCAGGGACTTCGGTGGCTACACCTTC
CDR3 protein: CASSYGRDFGGYTF
V gene: TRBV6-6
J gene: TRBJ1-2
D gene: -
clone size: -

CDR3 DNA: TGTGCCAGCTCACCAAGTAAGGAGGGAGGCTACACCTTC
CDR3 protein: CASSPSKEGGYTF
V gene: TRBV18
J gene: TRBJ1-2
D gene: -
clone size: -

CDR3 DNA: TGTGCCAGCAGTGGACAGGGGCTCTCGAACACTGAAGCTTTCTTT
CDR3 protein: CASSGQGLSNTEAFF
V gene: TRBV2
J gene: TRBJ1-1
D gene: TRBD1
clone size: -

CDR3 DNA: TGTGCCAGCAGCTTCGCGGGGGGGACCTATAATTCACCCCTCCACTTT
CDR3 protein: CASSFAGGTYNSPLHF
V gene: TRBV5-4
J gene: TRBJ1-6
D gene: -
clone size: -

CDR3 DNA: TGCGCCCGCAGCCAAGATCCGGGGGGCTCCTACAATGAGCAGTTCTTC
CDR3 protein: CARSQDPGGSYNEQFF
V gene: TRBV4-1
J gene: TRBJ2-1
D gene: TRBD2
clone size: -

CDR3 DNA: TGTGCCAGCAGTGCTTCAGAGTCAGGGGGCAATCAGCCCCAGCATTTT
CDR3 protein: CASSASESGGNQPQHF
V gene: TRBV5-6
J gene: TRBJ1-5
D gene: -
clone size: -

CDR3 DNA: TGTGCCACCAGCAGAGCCGGACAGGTGGAGACCCAGTACTTC
CDR3 protein: CATSRAGQVETQYF
V gene: TRBV15
J gene: TRBJ2-5
D gene: TRBD1
clone size: -

CDR3 DNA: TGTGCCAGCAGTCAAACAGGGGGCTCTGGCTACACCTTC
CDR3 protein: CASSQTGGSGYTF
V gene: TRBV6-6
J gene: TRBJ1-2
D gene: TRBD1
clone size: -

CDR3 DNA: TGTGCCAGCAGCTCAGGGGGGCAGGGTGGTGAAAAACTGTTTTTT
CDR3 protein: CASSSGGQGGEKLFF
V gene: TRBV9
J gene: TRBJ1-4
D gene: TRBD1
clone size: -

CDR3 DNA: TGTGCCAGCTCCTCCTCAGGGGGGAGCCAAGAGACCCAGTACTTC
CDR3 protein: CASSSSGGSQETQYF
V gene: TRBV6-5
J gene: TRBJ2-5
D gene: -
clone size: -

CDR3 DNA: TGTGCCAGCAGTCGACAGGGCGCGATTGACGGCTACACCTTC
CDR3 protein: CASSRQGAIDGYTF
V gene: TRBV28
J gene: TRBJ1-2
D gene: TRBD1
clone size: -

CDR3 DNA: TGCGCCAGCAGCCACCCGACAGGATACGAGCAGTACTTC
CDR3 protein: CASSHPTGYEQYF
V gene: TRBV4-1
J gene: TRBJ2-7
D gene: -
clone size: -

CDR3 DNA: TGTGCCAGCAGCCGGACAGGTAACTATGGCTACACCTTC
CDR3 protein: CASSRTGNYGYTF
V gene: TRBV9
J gene: TRBJ1-2
D gene: TRBD1
clone size: -

CDR3 DNA: TGTGCCAGCAGTGGCCGCAGGGAGACCCAGTACTTC
CDR3 protein: CASSGRRETQYF
V gene: TRBV2
J gene: TRBJ2-5
D gene: -
clone size: -

CDR3 DNA: TGTGCCAGCAGCCCAACTAGCGGGGGGGGTTCTCATGAGCAGTTCTTC
CDR3 protein: CASSPTSGGGSHEQFF
V gene: TRBV7-3
J gene: TRBJ2-1
D gene: TRBD2
clone size: -

CDR3 DNA: TGCAGCGTCGACCCCCCAGGGGGAGCGGGCGAGCAGTACTTC
CDR3 protein: CSVDPPGGAGEQYF
V gene: TRBV29-1
J gene: TRBJ2-7
D gene: -
clone size: -

CDR3 DNA: TGTGCCAGCAGCTTAGCGAGGGTTAGCTCCTATAATTCACCCCTCCACTTT
CDR3 protein: CASSLARVSSYNSPLHF
V gene: TRBV7-2
J gene: TRBJ1-6
D gene: -
clone size: -

CDR3 DNA: TGTGCCAGCAGCTTAGGAGGGTCTAGCGGGGGACAAGAGACCCAGTACTTC
CDR3 protein: CASSLGGSSGGQETQYF
V gene: TRBV11-3
J gene: TRBJ2-5
D gene: TRBD2
clone size: -

CDR3 DNA: TGTGCCAGCAGCCCGACTAGCGGGGGCACAGATACGCAGTATTTT
CDR3 protein: CASSPTSGGTDTQYF
V gene: TRBV4-2
J gene: TRBJ2-3
D gene: TRBD2
clone size: -

CDR3 DNA: TGTGCCAGCAGCCGGACAGCCTATGGCTACACCTTC
CDR3 protein: CASSRTAYGYTF
V gene: TRBV2
J gene: TRBJ1-2
D gene: -
clone size: -

CDR3 DNA: TGTGCCAGCAAGGAGTCCTACGAGCAGTACTTC
CDR3 protein: CASKESYEQYF
V gene: TRBV2
J gene: TRBJ2-7
D gene: -
clone size: -

CDR3 DNA: TGTGCCAGCAGCACCCCGGGACAGGGTGTAACAGGCTACACCTTC
CDR3 protein: CASSTPGQGVTGYTF
V gene: TRBV7-9
J gene: TRBJ1-2
D gene: TRBD1
clone size: -